Here is one T cell receptor beta chain with its context. Its antigen is currently unknown. Mismatch with germline at one junction end may stem from a read error. These data belong to a study of cytomegalovirus exposure and HLA in healthy donors. Findings of the study overall: Later analysis identified a missense DCLRE1C variant that was linked to TCR beta V- and J-gene trimming.

Per germline, CDR1 KGHSH and CDR2 LQKENI. The CDR3 is 15 residues long. Researchers ran the PCR with 60 Vbeta and 13 Jbeta primers. The protocol was immunoSEQ multiplex PCR, while the TCRdb copy is restricted to in-frame clones and leaves out a portion. There are approximately 130,000 clones in the sample; about three quarters occur only once, and around 1.8% lies in the top ten. This rearrangement joins TRBV18 to TRBJ2-6; D may be TRBD1 (5 bases). The receptor was derived from a woman aged 40 to 55 in good health and CMV-seronegative. The sequencing sample was made of PBMCs. The CDR3 region has the DNA TGTGCCAGCTCACGTGACAGATCTGGGGCCAACGGCCTGACTTTC. Translated: CASSRDRSGANGLTF.